This T cell receptor beta chain derives from a study of CD8 T cells in Susac syndrome. With random hexamers, roughly 0.5 to 1 ug RNA was reverse transcribed. TCRdb redid the calling of the immunoSEQ multiplex PCR reads with MiXCR, one entry per CDR3 protein. Of approximately 200,000 distinct CDR3 sequences in the sample, 90% to 95% were seen once. Negative isolation yielded the CD8+ and CD4+ T cells, while FACS enriched the TEMRA cells. The CDR3 is 14 amino acids. Between the trimmed V and J ends, which lost 0 bases and 4 bases, there was a span of 12 bases. In germline, CDR1 is DFQATT, CDR2 SNEGSKA (reference sequence). This clonotype was observed a single time.

The origin of this receptor is a human donor with multiple sclerosis. Sequenced material: CD4+ T cells from PBMCs. V and J are TRBV20-1 and TRBJ1-2; D ambiguous. The chain's CDR3 is CSARDRKTLYGYTF. The DNA for the CDR3 is TGCAGTGCTAGAGATCGAAAAACACTCTATGGCTACACCTTC.